The next 2 T cell receptor beta chains were all read from a single sample in a study of a mutant IDH1 vaccine in newly diagnosed glioma. Their target antigens are unknown. Time point meaning: week 35, safety follow-up. Every vaccine dose comprised 300 ug of mutant IDH1 20-mer peptide plus topical imiquimod. Assay used: immunoSEQ multiplex PCR; TCRdb lists only in-frame clones, some missing. Among approximately 47,000 clones listed, about 88% were seen once. Sequenced material: PBMCs, taken from a glioma patient whose treatment included an IDH1 peptide vaccine. These receptors were obtained from a woman in her thirties or forties with glioma.

CDR3 protein: CASIGRGLNTEAFF. DNA of the CDR3: TGTGCCAGCATCGGACGGGGTTTGAACACTGAAGCTTTCTTT. The genes are TRBV25-1 and TRBJ1-1; no firm D call. Trimming pared 7 bases from V and 0 bases from J, leaving 12 bases between. In germline, CDR1 is MGHDK, CDR2 SYGVNS. The CDR3 totals 14 residues.

The chain is built from TRBV6-1 and TRBJ1-2, with D possibly matching TRBD1 (5 bases). Per germline, CDR1 MNHNS and CDR2 SASEGT. The CDR3 length is 15 residues. Trimming removed 2 bases at V and 2 bases at J, with 12 bases between. The DNA of the CDR3 is TGTGCCAGCAGTGAAAGTAGACAGAGGAACTATGGCTACACCTTC. Its protein is CASSESRQRNYGYTF.